This TCR beta chain stems from a study of regulatory T cells in long-lasting Graves disease. Stated time point: newly diagnosed GD, antithyroid drugs for less than 3 months. Scientists built the TCR library using RNA that was extracted from PBMCs. Each of the patients was recruited from an endocrinology department situated in Xi'an, China. Libraries of TCR beta came from iRepertoire HTBI primers plus Arm-PCR of CDR3 regions. TCRdb processed the multiplex PCR reads anew with MiXCR; each CDR3 protein has one entry. The sample lists under 250,000 distinct CDR3 sequences, approximately 18% occurring once. V lost 3 bases to trimming and J lost 1 base, with 10 bases between them. The CDR3 spans 15 residues. Germline V gives CDR1 SNHLY, CDR2 FYNNEI. This clonotype has ten or more counts. Another study also made use of these data, one on T cells in Graves' hyperthyroidism and ophthalmopathy.

This TCR was recovered from a woman under 40 with Graves disease. Material: peripheral blood mononuclear cells (PBMCs), obtained at new diagnosis, from a patient treated with antithyroid drugs. The rearrangement uses TRBV2 and TRBJ1-5, with D perhaps matching TRBD1 (6 bases). The CDR3 DNA sequence: TGTGCCAGCAGTGACTATACAGGGAGCAATCAGCCCCAGCATTTT. Translation: CASSDYTGSNQPQHF. Together with reference TRBV2 and TRBJ1-5, the CDR3 gives the full variable domain: EPEVTQTPSHQVTQMGQEVILRCVPISNHLYFYWYRQILGQKVEFLVSFYNNEISEKSEIFDDQFSVERPDGSNFTLKIRSTKLEDSAMYFCASSDYTGSNQPQHFGDGTRLSIL.